The subject of this entry is one T cell receptor beta chain. Its specificity is not known. Reverse transcription of all isolated RNA meant that expressed TCRB transcripts were sequenced. Sequencing was performed with immunoSEQ multiplex PCR; in TCRdb, only in-frame clones are kept and a portion is missing. The sample consists of about 280,000 clones, around 16% of them appearing once. This record comes from a study of beta chain features in type 1 diabetes. At the level of the study: Comparable age, gender and cell yields were observed in patients relative to healthy donors.

Broader study findings: There was a moderate but significant shortening of TCRB CDR3s in all four CD4+ subsets of Type 1 diabetes patients.

Sequenced input: naive CD4+ T cells from blood. The clonotype comes from a young man with type 1 diabetes.

The CDR3 loop reads CASRPGLPYEQYF. CDR3 sequence (DNA): TGTGCCAGCAGGCCAGGACTGCCCTACGAGCAGTACTTC. V gene TRBV7-8 combines with J gene TRBJ2-7; D may be TRBD2 (5 bases). The germline V gene has CDR1 SGHVS and CDR2 FQNEAQ. Trimming stripped 6 bases from V and 2 bases from J, with 11 bases between. The CDR3 extends over 13 amino acids. The whole variable domain, remainder taken from reference TRBV7-8 and TRBJ2-7, is GAGVSQSPRYKVAKRGQDVALRCDPISGHVSLFWYQQALGQGPEFLTYFQNEAQLDKSGLPSDRFFAERPEGSVSTLKIQRTQQEDSAVYLCASRPGLPYEQYFGPGTRLTVT.